This record concerns one T cell receptor (beta chain) sequence. The data originate from a study of T cell changes during pregnancy in multiple sclerosis. V lost 3 bases and J lost 4; bases outside the gene matches: 5. Germline CDR1 is SEHNR and CDR2 is FQNEAQ (reference sequence). CDR3 length: 16 amino acids. Sequenced by immunoSEQ multiplex PCR; TCRdb stores in-frame clones only, minus some. The table shows tens of thousands of clones, with 75% to 90% occurring only once. Material: CD8+ T cells from peripheral blood mononuclear cells, obtained in the first trimester of pregnancy. The TCR originated in a female donor with multiple sclerosis, enrolled in a pregnancy study. V is TRBV7-9 and J is TRBJ2-1, with 11 bases fitting TRBD2. The CDR3 spells CASSLLAGGGYNEQFF. CDR3 in DNA: TGTGCCAGCAGCTTGCTAGCGGGAGGCGGATACAATGAGCAGTTCTTC.